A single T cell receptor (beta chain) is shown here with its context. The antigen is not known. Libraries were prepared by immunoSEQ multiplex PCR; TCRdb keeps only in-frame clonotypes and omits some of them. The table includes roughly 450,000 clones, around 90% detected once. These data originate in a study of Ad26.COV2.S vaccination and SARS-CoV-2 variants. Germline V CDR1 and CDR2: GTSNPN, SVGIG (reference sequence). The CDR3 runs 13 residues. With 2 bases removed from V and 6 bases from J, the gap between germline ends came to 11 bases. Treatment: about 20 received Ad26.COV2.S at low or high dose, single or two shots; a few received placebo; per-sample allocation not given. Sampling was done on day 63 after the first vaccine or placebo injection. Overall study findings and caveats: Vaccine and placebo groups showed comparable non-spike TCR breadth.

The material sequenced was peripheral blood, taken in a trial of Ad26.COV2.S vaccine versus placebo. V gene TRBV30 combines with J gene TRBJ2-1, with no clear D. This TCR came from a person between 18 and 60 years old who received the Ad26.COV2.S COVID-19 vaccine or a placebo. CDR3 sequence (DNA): TGTGCCTGGAGTTTATCTTGGTCCAATGAGCAGTTCTTC. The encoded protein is CAWSLSWSNEQFF.